These 19 T cell receptor beta chains came from one sample sequenced in a study of CD8 T cells in ankylosing spondylitis. Overall study findings and caveats: A TCR beta motif of several highly homologous variants seemed to mark ankylosing spondylitis blood.

TCRdb called the 5' RACE reads again in MiXCR, with one record for every CDR3 protein. The table lists under 850,000 distinct CDR3 sequences, over 15% of them singletons. Which antigens these TCRs recognize remains unknown. Sequenced sample: blood, either unsorted or a sorted T cell fraction (not recorded which). These TCRs come from a male donor with ankylosing spondylitis.

The chain has TRBV12-3 or TRBV12-4 and TRBJ2-7; no firm D call. Trimming removed 7 bases from V and 6 bases from J, with 13 bases in between. The CDR3 is made up of 12 amino acids. The CDR3: CASIITRREQYF. The CDR3 DNA is TGTGCCAGCATTATTACCCGCCGCGAGCAGTACTTC.

The table lists this clonotype with a few counts. The chain uses TRBV20-1 and TRBJ2-1; TRBD1 is a possible D gene (6 bases). The V and J ends lost 0 bases and 1 base respectively, with 10 bases between them. In germline, CDR1 is DFQATT, CDR2 SNEGSKA (reference sequence). The length of the CDR3 is 15 residues. The CDR3 nucleotides are TGCAGTGCTAGAGATCGAGGGGGATCCTACAATGAGCAGTTCTTC. It encodes CSARDRGGSYNEQFF.

The gene calls are TRBV12-3 or TRBV12-4 and TRBJ1-1; D is unresolved. The CDR3 spans 14 residues. V was pared by 2 bases and J by 8 bases, with 15 bases between. CDR3 coding DNA: TGTGCCAGCAGTTTACCTAGACACGACCTGGAAGCTTTCTTT. This translates into CASSLPRHDLEAFF.

This chain's CDR3 is CASSRSGTYTYNEQFF. The CDR3 DNA follows: TGCGCCAGCAGCCGCTCCGGGACCTATACCTACAATGAGCAGTTCTTC. This chain connects TRBV5-1 to TRBJ2-1; the D call may be TRBD1 or TRBD2 (5 bases each). The CDR3 spans 16 residues. The germline V and J ends were trimmed by 4 bases and 2 bases, with 16 bases remaining between them. The germline V gene has CDR1 SGHRS and CDR2 YFSETQ.

The V and J genes are TRBV5-1 and TRBJ1-1, with D possibly being TRBD1 (5 bases). This CDR3 is built from 13 residues. V shed 0 bases and J shed 6 bases, with 9 bases lying between them. Germline loops: CDR1 SGHRS, CDR2 YFSETQ. The CDR3 bases are TGCGCCAGCAGCTTGGCAGGGTTCGCTGAAGCTTTCTTT. This gives the protein CASSLAGFAEAFF.

The chain recombines TRBV7-9 with TRBJ1-1; D remains ambiguous. Germline V gene data show CDR1 as SEHNR and CDR2 as FQNEAQ (reference sequence). V was trimmed by 5 bases and J by 1 base, leaving 8 bases between them. The CDR3 runs to 13 residues. As DNA, the CDR3 is TGTGCCAGCAGCGATGGGAAGAACACTGAAGCTTTCTTT. Encoded protein: CASSDGKNTEAFF. The full variable domain, rest sourced from reference TRBV7-9 and TRBJ1-1, is DTGVSQNPRHKITKRGQNVTFRCDPISEHNRLYWYRQTLGQGPEFLTYFQNEAQLEKSRLLSDRFSAERPKGSFSTLEIQRTEQGDSAMYLCASSDGKNTEAFFGQGTRLTVV.

This clonotype has a handful of counts. The CDR3 spells CASSYSRDSNQPQHF. Written as DNA, the CDR3 is TGTGCCAGCAGTTACTCGCGCGATAGCAATCAGCCCCAGCATTTT. The chain joins TRBV6-5 to TRBJ1-5; no clear D gene. The CDR3 contains 15 residues. V lost 0 bases and J lost 0, with 6 bases in between. Germline CDR1 MNHEY, CDR2 SVGAGI.

This clonotype has a handful of counts. CDR3: CASSRGRESQPQHF. The CDR3 DNA follows: TGTGCCAGCAGCCGAGGCCGGGAAAGTCAGCCCCAGCATTTT. The chain couples TRBV28 to TRBJ1-5; D is undetermined. Trimming took off 6 bases at V and 6 bases at J, with 15 bases between the two ends. The CDR3 runs 14 residues. Germline CDR1 and CDR2: MDHEN and SYDVKM.

The table lists this clonotype with a few counts. The chain recombines TRBV29-1 with TRBJ1-1, with D maybe TRBD1 (6 bases). The CDR3 runs to 13 residues. Germline V gene data show CDR1 as SQVTM and CDR2 as ANQGSEA. The V gene lost 7 bases and the J gene lost 0 bases, with 12 bases spanning the gap. This CDR3 reads CSARTALNTEAFF. The CDR3 DNA is TGCAGCGCGAGGACAGCGCTGAACACTGAAGCTTTCTTT.

The rearrangement uses TRBV20-1 and TRBJ2-5, with TRBD1 matching over 7 bases. The CDR3 runs 18 residues. The V segment lost 2 bases and the J segment 1 base; nucleotides outside the gene matches: 16. Germline values: CDR1 DFQATT, CDR2 SNEGSKA (reference sequence). The CDR3 loop is CSARQPKGQTKFQETQYF. CDR3 bases: TGCAGTGCTAGACAGCCAAAGGGACAGACAAAATTCCAAGAGACCCAGTACTTC.

The chain couples TRBV2 to TRBJ2-7; D not certain. Looked up from germline, CDR1 is SNHLY and CDR2 is FYNNEI. This CDR3 region has 11 residues. Trimming took 4 bases from V and 6 from J, leaving 7 bases between them. CDR3 protein: CASSVGIEQYF. In DNA, the CDR3 is TGTGCCAGCAGTGTGGGTATCGAGCAGTACTTC.

This clonotype showed up just a few times. The genes are TRBV7-6 and TRBJ2-7, with D possibly TRBD1 on 5 matching bases. V lost 4 bases and J 6 bases, leaving 10 bases between the germline ends. This CDR3 spans 12 amino acids. The germline CDR1 and CDR2 sequences are SGHVS and FNYEAQ. DNA of the CDR3: TGTGCCAGCAGCTCGACAGCAACCGAGCAGTACTTC. Translation: CASSSTATEQYF. Complete variable domain (other parts from reference TRBV7-6 and TRBJ2-7): GAGVSQSPRYKVTKRGQDVALRCDPISGHVSLYWYRQALGQGPEFLTYFNYEAQQDKSGLPNDRFSAERPEGSISTLTIQRTEQRDSAMYRCASSSTATEQYFGPGTRLTVT.

This sequence joins TRBV5-1 and TRBJ1-6; the D gene is possibly TRBD1 (5 bases). This CDR3 is built from 15 residues. In germline, CDR1 is SGHRS, CDR2 YFSETQ. Trimming stripped 3 bases from V and 10 bases from J, with 17 bases between. In DNA form, the CDR3 reads TGCGCCAGCAGCTACGACTGGACAAAGAGCTCACCCCTCCACTTT. It specifies CASSYDWTKSSPLHF.

This clonotype has just a few counts. The chain joins TRBV29-1 to TRBJ2-1, with 9 bases fitting TRBD2. CDR1 is SQVTM, CDR2 ANQGSEA, per germline. CDR3 size: 17 residues. V lost 4 bases to trimming and J lost 0 bases; unmatched junction nucleotides: 10. The CDR3 bases are TGCAGCGTTGGAAGGACTAGCGACCGAACCTCCTACAATGAGCAGTTCTTC. This translates into CSVGRTSDRTSYNEQFF.

This chain connects TRBV14 to TRBJ2-3, with D perhaps being TRBD1 or TRBD2 (5 bases each). The CDR3 sequence is 14 residues long. The germline V and J ends were trimmed by 5 bases and 4 bases, with 13 bases remaining between them. Germline CDR1 and CDR2: SGHDN and FVKESK. CDR3 amino acids: CASSILQGADTQYF. CDR3 nucleotide sequence: TGTGCCAGCAGCATACTTCAGGGAGCAGATACGCAGTATTTT. Combining the CDR3 with reference TRBV14 and TRBJ2-3 gives the whole variable domain EAGVTQFPSHSVIEKGQTVTLRCDPISGHDNLYWYRRVMGKEIKFLLHFVKESKQDESGMPNNRFLAERTGGTYSTLKVQPAELEDSGVYFCASSILQGADTQYFGPGTRLTVL.

A few counts support this clonotype. The chain uses TRBV29-1 and TRBJ2-7; possibly TRBD2 for D (5 bases). Trimming left V 5 bases short and J 2 bases short, with 16 bases between. The CDR3 extends over 14 amino acids. Germline assignment: CDR1 SQVTM and CDR2 ANQGSEA. CDR3 in DNA: TGCAGCGTTCAGCGTGGCAGCGGAACCTACGAGCAGTACTTC. It yields the protein CSVQRGSGTYEQYF.

The chain carries TRBV19 and TRBJ2-1; 11 nucleotides match TRBD2. The germline CDR1 and CDR2 sequences are LNHDA and SQIVND (reference sequence). The CDR3 spans 18 residues. Trimming at V came to 6 bases and at J to 0 bases, leaving 10 bases not matched to a gene. As DNA, the CDR3 is TGTGCCAGTAGATCCTCTGGGACTAGCGGACGCTCCTACAATGAGCAGTTCTTC. It specifies CASRSSGTSGRSYNEQFF.

This clonotype was picked up a small number of times. The chain recombines TRBV20-1 with TRBJ2-3; 7 bases fit TRBD2. Trimming cost V 6 bases and J 6 bases; bases outside gene matches: 6. The CDR3 loop spans 12 amino acids. From germline, CDR1 is DFQATT and CDR2 SNEGSKA (reference sequence). CDR3 coding DNA: TGCAGTGCAACCAAGGGAGGGGATACGCAGTATTTT. Protein product: CSATKGGDTQYF.

This chain connects TRBV6-1 to TRBJ1-2; the match to TRBD1 covers 8 bases. CDR1 and CDR2 from the germline V gene are MNHNS and SASEGT. J was trimmed by 6 bases and V by 6 bases; bases with no gene match: 9. The CDR3 is 14 amino acids. The CDR3 nucleotides read TGTGCCAGCAGACTCAACAGGGGGGAGGATGGCTACACCTTC. It codes for CASRLNRGEDGYTF.